These 2 T cell receptor beta chains came from one sample sequenced in a study of blood T cells in healthy people across ages (dated by TCRdb to 2014 to 2015). The library was prepared using 5' RACE. The data were produced on an Illumina HiSeq 2500. A second about 7 to 11 cycle PCR used a sample-barcoded 5' primer and a J-beta primer mix. TCRdb redid the processing of the public reads, applying fastp at Q25 and MiXCR, and retained in-frame beta chains. For every CDR3 protein sequence, its rows merge into one entry that carries the most common genes and DNA. The sample includes approximately 780,000 distinct CDR3 sequences, with about a quarter observed a single time. The ten top clones hold under 3% of the sample. These sequences were also reported in another study, on T cells of mothers and their children.

Sequencing used blood. The receptor source for this set is a boy aged 5-17 years in good health.

Many counts were recorded for this clonotype. The CDR3 bases are TGTGCCAGCAGTTTAGGTGGTCAGACTTCGCATTTT. Its translation is CASSLGGQTSHF. The gene calls are TRBV12-3 or TRBV12-4 and TRBJ1-5; D ambiguous. The CDR3 runs 12 residues. The ends were cut back, 1 base at V and 15 bases at J, with 13 bases in the middle.

This clonotype appeared a few times. This chain links TRBV4-1 with TRBJ2-4; D gene uncertain. CDR1 and CDR2 (germline): MGHRA, YSYEKL. This CDR3 contains 14 residues. V was clipped by 2 bases and J by 1 base, with 6 bases between them. As DNA, the CDR3 is TGCGCCAGCAGCCAACCGAAGGCCAAAAACATTCAGTACTTC. It is translated as CASSQPKAKNIQYF.